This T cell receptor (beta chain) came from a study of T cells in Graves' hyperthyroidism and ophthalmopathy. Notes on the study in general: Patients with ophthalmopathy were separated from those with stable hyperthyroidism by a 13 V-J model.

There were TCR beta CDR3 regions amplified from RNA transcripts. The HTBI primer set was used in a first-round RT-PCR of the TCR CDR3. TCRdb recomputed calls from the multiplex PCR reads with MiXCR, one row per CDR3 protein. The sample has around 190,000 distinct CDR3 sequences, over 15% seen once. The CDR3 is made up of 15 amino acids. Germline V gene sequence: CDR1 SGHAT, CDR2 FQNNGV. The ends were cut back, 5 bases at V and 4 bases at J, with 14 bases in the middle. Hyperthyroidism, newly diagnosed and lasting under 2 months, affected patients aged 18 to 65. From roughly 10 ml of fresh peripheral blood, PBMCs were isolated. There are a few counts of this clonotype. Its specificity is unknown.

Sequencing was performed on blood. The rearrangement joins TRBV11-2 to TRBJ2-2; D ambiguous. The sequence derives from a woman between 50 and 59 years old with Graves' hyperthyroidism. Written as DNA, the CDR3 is TGTGCCAGCAGCGCGCTCGGAACGGGCACCGGGGAGCTGTTTTTT. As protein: CASSALGTGTGELFF.